The sequence of this TCR beta chain was determined in a study of CD8 T cells in Susac syndrome. An amount of RNA that ranged from about 0.45 to 1 ug was reverse transcribed with random hexamers. TCRdb analysed the immunoSEQ multiplex PCR reads with MiXCR anew, one entry per CDR3 protein. Found here are over 150,000 distinct CDR3 sequences, about 93% of them singletons; the top ten hold 0.095% to 0.1%. The V and J ends lost 3 bases and 5 bases respectively, with 17 bases between them. The CDR3 has 15 residues. Germline CDR1 and CDR2: KGHSH and LQKENI. This clonotype was obtained from a human donor with Susac syndrome. Sequencing was performed on CD4+ T cells from PBMCs. V usage is TRBV18 and J usage is TRBJ2-7; D may be TRBD2 (6 bases). CDR3 in DNA: TGTGCCAGCTCACCCTCGGGGGTGGGAAGGGACGAGCAGTACTTC. Amino acid sequence: CASSPSGVGRDEQYF.